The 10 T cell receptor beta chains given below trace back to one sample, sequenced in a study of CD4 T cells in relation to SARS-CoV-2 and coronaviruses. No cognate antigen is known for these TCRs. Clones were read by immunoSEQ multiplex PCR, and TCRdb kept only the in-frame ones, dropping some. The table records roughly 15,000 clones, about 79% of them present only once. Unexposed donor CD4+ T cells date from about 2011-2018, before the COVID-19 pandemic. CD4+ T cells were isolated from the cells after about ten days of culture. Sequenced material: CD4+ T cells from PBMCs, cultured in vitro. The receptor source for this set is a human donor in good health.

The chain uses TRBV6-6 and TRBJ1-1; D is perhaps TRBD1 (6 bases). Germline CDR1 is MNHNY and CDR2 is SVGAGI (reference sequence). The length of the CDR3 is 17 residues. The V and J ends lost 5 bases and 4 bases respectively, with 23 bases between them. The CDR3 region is CASSRPARSGEGTEAFF. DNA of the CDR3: TGTGCCAGCAGTCGACCCGCCCGTTCAGGGGAGGGCACTGAAGCTTTCTTT.

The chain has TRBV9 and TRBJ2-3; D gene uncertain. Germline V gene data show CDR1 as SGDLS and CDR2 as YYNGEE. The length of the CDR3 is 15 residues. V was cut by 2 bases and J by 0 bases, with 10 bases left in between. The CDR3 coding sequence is TGTGCCAGCAGCGTTGGGGTCGGGAGCACAGATACGCAGTATTTT. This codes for CASSVGVGSTDTQYF.

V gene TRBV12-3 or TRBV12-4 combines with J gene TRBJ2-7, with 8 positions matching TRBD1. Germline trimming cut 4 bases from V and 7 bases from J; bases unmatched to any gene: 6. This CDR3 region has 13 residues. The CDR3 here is CASSSQWTGEQYF. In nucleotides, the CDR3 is TGTGCCAGCAGTTCACAGTGGACAGGGGAGCAGTACTTC.

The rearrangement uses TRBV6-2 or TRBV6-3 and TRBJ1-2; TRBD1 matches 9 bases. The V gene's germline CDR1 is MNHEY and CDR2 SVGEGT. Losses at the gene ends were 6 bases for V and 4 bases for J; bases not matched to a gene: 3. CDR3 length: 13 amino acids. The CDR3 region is CASSRTGAYGYTF. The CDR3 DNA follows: TGTGCCAGCAGCAGGACAGGGGCCTATGGCTACACCTTC.

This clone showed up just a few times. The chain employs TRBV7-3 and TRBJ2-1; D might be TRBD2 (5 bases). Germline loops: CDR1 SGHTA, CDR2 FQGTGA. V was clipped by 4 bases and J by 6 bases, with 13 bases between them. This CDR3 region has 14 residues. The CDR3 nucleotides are TGTGCCAGCAGCTCCATGAGCGGTAGCAATGAGCAGTTCTTC. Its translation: CASSSMSGSNEQFF. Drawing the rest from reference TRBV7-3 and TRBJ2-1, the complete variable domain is GAGVSQTPSNKVTEKGKYVELRCDPISGHTALYWYRQSLGQGPEFLIYFQGTGAADDSGLPNDRFFAVRPEGSVSTLKIQRTERGDSAVYLCASSSMSGSNEQFFGPGTRLTVL.

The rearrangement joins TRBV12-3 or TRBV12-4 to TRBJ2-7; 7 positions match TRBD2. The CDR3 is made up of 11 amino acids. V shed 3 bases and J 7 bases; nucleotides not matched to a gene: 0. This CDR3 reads CASSLGGEQYF. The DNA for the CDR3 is TGTGCCAGCAGTTTGGGGGGGGAGCAGTACTTC.

CDR3 loop: CASSGGALRDTQYF. CDR3 bases: TGTGCCAGCAGCGGGGGGGCCTTGAGAGATACGCAGTATTTT. The rearrangement links TRBV7-9 to TRBJ2-3; D is perhaps TRBD2 (7 bases). The germline V gene encodes CDR1 SEHNR and CDR2 FQNEAQ (reference sequence). The CDR3 is 14 residues long. Trimming shortened V by 5 bases and J by 5 bases, and 14 bases separated the two germline ends.

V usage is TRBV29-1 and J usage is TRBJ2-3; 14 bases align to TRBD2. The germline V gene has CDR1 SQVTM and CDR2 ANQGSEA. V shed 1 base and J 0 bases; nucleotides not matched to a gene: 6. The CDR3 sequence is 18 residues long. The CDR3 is CSVEGGLAGEWSTDTQYF. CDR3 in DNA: TGCAGCGTTGAAGGGGGACTAGCGGGAGAGTGGAGCACAGATACGCAGTATTTT.

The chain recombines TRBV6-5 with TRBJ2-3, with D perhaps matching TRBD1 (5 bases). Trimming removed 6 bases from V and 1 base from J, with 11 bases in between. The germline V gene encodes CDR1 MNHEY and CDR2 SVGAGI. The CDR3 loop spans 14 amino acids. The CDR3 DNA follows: TGTGCCAGCAGCGGAGTGGGGCGCACAGATACGCAGTATTTT. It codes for CASSGVGRTDTQYF.

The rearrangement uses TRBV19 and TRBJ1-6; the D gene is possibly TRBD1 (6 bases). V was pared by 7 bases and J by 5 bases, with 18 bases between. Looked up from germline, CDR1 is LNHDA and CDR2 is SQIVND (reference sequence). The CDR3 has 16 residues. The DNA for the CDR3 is TGTGCCAGTAACGTCATCTGGGGACAAAATAATTCACCCCTCCACTTT. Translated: CASNVIWGQNNSPLHF.